This TCR beta chain was obtained from a study of T cells after yellow fever vaccination. Study outcomes and limitations: Most clones from primary vaccination resurfaced after the booster (around 95% CD4, around 89% CD8).

A single record per CDR3 protein comes from TCRdb applying MiXCR to the 5' RACE reads. Of 280,000 or so distinct CDR3 sequences detected, 8.5% to 10% appear once; the ten largest clones hold about 3.5%. This clonotype showed up just a few times. Its antigen remains unknown. The material sequenced was CD4+ T cells sorted from PBMCs, taken 5 days after the yellow fever booster vaccination. The clonotype was recovered from a man aged 18 to 30 who received the YFV17D yellow fever vaccine.

CDR3 DNA: TGTGCCAGCAGGTCAGGGGAGTCAGCGTACTTC. It yields the protein CASRSGESAYF. The gene calls are TRBV7-2 and TRBJ2-5, with D possibly TRBD1 on 6 matching bases. The CDR3 totals 11 residues. V gave up 6 bases and J gave up 13 bases, with 15 bases separating them. Germline V gene sequence: CDR1 SGHTA, CDR2 FQGNSA.